Following are 17 T cell receptor beta chains from one sample sequenced in a study of OX40 agonist ivuxolimab in advanced cancers. Generated by immunoSEQ multiplex PCR, the TCRdb table keeps only in-frame clones and is missing some. The sample lists 50,000 to 70,000 clones; roughly 84% were seen once. Sample: CD4+ or CD8+ T cells sorted from blood, taken in a trial of the OX40 agonist ivuxolimab. The receptors here all came from an adult with an advanced solid tumor such as melanoma, head and neck, liver or kidney cancer.

Here the CDR3 DNA reads TGTGCCAGCAGCTTAGGATTGGGAGAAAACTATGGCTACACCTTC. Its protein product is CASSLGLGENYGYTF. The chain links TRBV7-4 to TRBJ1-2; no firm D call. CDR1 SGHVT and CDR2 SQSDAQ come from the germline V gene. This CDR3 contains 15 residues. V dropped 1 base and J dropped 2 bases, with 11 bases sitting between them.

The genes are TRBV16 and TRBJ2-5, with D perhaps matching TRBD1 (5 bases). Germline CDR1 KGHSY, CDR2 FQNENV. The length of the CDR3 is 12 residues. Trimming took off 5 bases at V and 4 bases at J, with 8 bases between the two ends. The CDR3 DNA reads TGTGCCAGCAGCACCGACAGAGAGACCCAGTACTTC. Translation gives CASSTDRETQYF.

The chain recombines TRBV18 with TRBJ2-2; a weak D match, TRBD1 (5 bases). The CDR3 totals 19 residues. V dropped 1 base and J dropped 0 bases, with 18 bases sitting between them. Looked up from germline, CDR1 is KGHSH and CDR2 is LQKENI. The CDR3 DNA reads as TGTGCCAGCTCACCACTGCCCCCCCAGGGTATCGCGAACACCGGGGAGCTGTTTTTT. Protein sequence: CASSPLPPQGIANTGELFF.

V usage is TRBV18 and J usage is TRBJ2-1; TRBD2 agrees at 7 bases. V was clipped by 6 bases and J by 8 bases; unmatched bases: 1. CDR3 size: 11 residues. Germline CDR1 reads KGHSH; CDR2 reads LQKENI. In DNA, the CDR3 is TGTGCCAGCTCGAGCGGGGATGAGCAGTTCTTC. Translated, it gives CASSSGDEQFF.

V and J are TRBV12-5 and TRBJ2-5; D remains unclear. Trimming stripped 1 base from V and 5 bases from J, with 11 bases between. The CDR3 sequence is 14 residues long. CDR1 and CDR2 (germline): LGHNT, FRNRAP. This CDR3 is CASGLGPPGETQYF. CDR3 sequence (DNA): TGTGCTAGTGGTTTGGGGCCCCCGGGCGAGACCCAGTACTTC. The full variable domain, completed using reference TRBV12-5 and TRBJ2-5, is DARVTQTPRHKVTEMGQEVTMRCQPILGHNTVFWYRQTMMQGLELLAYFRNRAPLDDSGMPKDRFSAEMPDATLATLKIQPSEPRDSAVYFCASGLGPPGETQYFGPGTRLLVL.

The CDR3 here is CASSEAPSYEQYF. The CDR3 DNA reads as TGCGCCAGCAGTGAAGCACCCTCCTACGAGCAGTACTTC. The rearrangement uses TRBV10-2 and TRBJ2-7; D not resolved. Trimming left V 3 bases short and J 0 bases short, with 6 bases between. The CDR3 length is 13 residues. The germline V gene has CDR1 WSHSY and CDR2 SAAADI.

The chain couples TRBV7-8 to TRBJ2-2, with 7 bases that match TRBD1. From germline, CDR1 is SGHVS and CDR2 FQNEAQ. The CDR3 totals 15 residues. After removal of 3 bases from V and 4 bases from J, the junction contained 5 bases not matched to a gene. The CDR3 bases are TGTGCCAGCAGCTTGATGGGACAGACCACCGGGGAGCTGTTTTTT. This gives the protein CASSLMGQTTGELFF.

The rearrangement joins TRBV19 to TRBJ2-5; TRBD2 is a possible D gene (6 bases). The CDR3 sequence is 14 residues long. Germline V lookup: CDR1 LNHDA, CDR2 SQIVND (reference sequence). V was shortened by 6 bases and J by 4 bases, with 15 bases between the two germline ends. This chain's CDR3 is CASRLSSDRETQYF. The CDR3 DNA reads as TGTGCCAGTAGGCTATCTAGCGACCGAGAGACCCAGTACTTC. Looking up the rest from reference TRBV19 and TRBJ2-5 gives the full variable domain: DGGITQSPKYLFRKEGQNVTLSCEQNLNHDAMYWYRQDPGQGLRLIYYSQIVNDFQKGDIAEGYSVSREKKESFPLTVTSAQKNPTAFYLCASRLSSDRETQYFGPGTRLLVL.

This chain uses TRBV28 with TRBJ1-2, with TRBD1 matching over 9 bases. The CDR3 is 13 amino acids. The germline V gene has CDR1 MDHEN and CDR2 SYDVKM. Trimming at V came to 5 bases and at J to 4 bases, leaving 2 bases not matched to a gene. The CDR3 region has the DNA TGTGCCAGCAGTACGGGACAGGGCTATGGCTACACCTTC. This codes for CASSTGQGYGYTF.

This rearrangement joins TRBV19 to TRBJ2-5; TRBD2 matches 8 bases. Germline CDR1 is LNHDA and CDR2 is SQIVND (reference sequence). The junction had 13 bases not matched to a gene; V was cut back by 5 bases and J by 5 bases. The length of the CDR3 is 16 residues. CDR3 nucleotide sequence: TGTGCCAGTAGTGAGGAGCGGGGGCCTGGGAGGGAGACCCAGTACTTC. It translates to CASSEERGPGRETQYF. Full variable domain (rest looked up from reference TRBV19 and TRBJ2-5): DGGITQSPKYLFRKEGQNVTLSCEQNLNHDAMYWYRQDPGQGLRLIYYSQIVNDFQKGDIAEGYSVSREKKESFPLTVTSAQKNPTAFYLCASSEERGPGRETQYFGPGTRLLVL.

V and J are TRBV7-9 and TRBJ2-7; possibly TRBD2 for D (6 bases). V lost 4 bases and J lost 2, with 15 bases in between. This CDR3 is 15 amino acids long. Germline CDR1 SEHNR, CDR2 FQNEAQ (reference sequence). For the CDR3, the DNA is TGTGCCAGCAGCTATTACGGGGAGGTCACCTACGAGCAGTACTTC. It encodes CASSYYGEVTYEQYF.

The V and J genes are TRBV11-1 and TRBJ2-1; 11 nucleotides match TRBD2. V trimming: 5 bases; J trimming: 7 bases; junction bases outside the gene matches: 7. Germline CDR1 reads SGHAT; CDR2 reads FQDESV (reference sequence). This CDR3 has 15 amino acids. The CDR3 DNA reads as TGTGCCAGCAGCCGAACTAGCGGGAGCTCTAATGAGCAGTTCTTC. Translating gives CASSRTSGSSNEQFF.

The chain is built from TRBV6-6 and TRBJ2-7; a weak D match, TRBD1 (6 bases). This CDR3 is built from 15 residues. Germline V gives CDR1 MNHNY, CDR2 SVGAGI (reference sequence). V was cut by 0 bases and J by 3 bases, with 12 bases left in between. The CDR3 DNA reads as TGTGCCAGCAGTTACTCTCAGGGGCCTCTCTACGAGCAGTACTTC. Encoded protein: CASSYSQGPLYEQYF.

The V and J genes are TRBV5-1 and TRBJ1-2, with TRBD1 as a possible D gene (6 bases). Trimming pared 3 bases from V and 8 bases from J, leaving 11 bases between. This CDR3 is built from 12 residues. In germline, CDR1 is SGHRS, CDR2 YFSETQ. The DNA of the CDR3 is TGCGCCAGCAGCTGGCAGGGGACCGGCTACACCTTC. This encodes CASSWQGTGYTF.

This sequence joins TRBV29-1 and TRBJ1-1, with a weak D call TRBD1 (6 bases). Trimming cost V 6 bases and J 0 bases, with 17 bases left between them. The CDR3 has 15 residues. CDR1 is SQVTM, CDR2 ANQGSEA, per germline. The CDR3 region is CSVDPTGRMNTEAFF. The CDR3 bases are TGCAGCGTAGACCCTACAGGGCGCATGAACACTGAAGCTTTCTTT.

This clone has a single count. V is TRBV6-6 and J is TRBJ2-5; D remains unclear. Germline V CDR1 and CDR2: MNHNY, SVGAGI (reference sequence). The CDR3 consists of 14 residues. V was shortened by 0 bases and J by 3 bases, with 8 bases between the two germline ends. The CDR3 loop reads CASSYSDLKETQYF. In DNA, the CDR3 is TGTGCCAGCAGTTACTCGGACCTAAAAGAGACCCAGTACTTC.

In DNA form, the CDR3 reads TGTGCCAGCAGTTACGATACAGCGACCTATGGCTACACCTTC. This sequence encodes CASSYDTATYGYTF. The chain couples TRBV6-5 to TRBJ1-2; D is undetermined. This CDR3 is built from 14 residues. Germline lookup yields CDR1 MNHEY and CDR2 SVGAGI. Trimming took off 2 bases at V and 4 bases at J, with 11 bases between the two ends.